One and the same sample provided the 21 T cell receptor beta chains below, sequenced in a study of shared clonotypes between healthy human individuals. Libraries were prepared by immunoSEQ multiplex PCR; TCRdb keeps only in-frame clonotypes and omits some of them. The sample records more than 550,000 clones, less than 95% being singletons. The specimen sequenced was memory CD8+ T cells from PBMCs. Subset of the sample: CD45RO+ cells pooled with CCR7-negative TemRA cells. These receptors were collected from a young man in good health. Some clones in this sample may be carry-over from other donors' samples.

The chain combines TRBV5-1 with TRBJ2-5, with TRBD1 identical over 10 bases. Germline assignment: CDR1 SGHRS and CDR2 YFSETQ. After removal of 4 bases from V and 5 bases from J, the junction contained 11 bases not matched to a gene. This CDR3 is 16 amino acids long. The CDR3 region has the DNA TGCGCCAGCAGCCTCTCCGGGACAGGGGTGGTGGAGACCCAGTACTTC. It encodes CASSLSGTGVVETQYF.

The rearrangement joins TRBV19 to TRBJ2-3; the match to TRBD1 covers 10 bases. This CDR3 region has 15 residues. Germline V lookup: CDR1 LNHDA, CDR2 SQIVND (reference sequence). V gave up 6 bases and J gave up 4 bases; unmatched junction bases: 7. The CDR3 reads CASSVGTGEADTQYF. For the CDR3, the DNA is TGTGCCAGTAGCGTCGGGACAGGGGAGGCAGATACGCAGTATTTT.

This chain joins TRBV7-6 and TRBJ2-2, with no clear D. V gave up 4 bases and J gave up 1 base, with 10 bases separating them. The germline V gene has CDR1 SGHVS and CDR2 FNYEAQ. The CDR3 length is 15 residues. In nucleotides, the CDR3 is TGTGCCAGCAGCTCCCACCTCCGGAACACCGGGGAGCTGTTTTTT. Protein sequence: CASSSHLRNTGELFF.

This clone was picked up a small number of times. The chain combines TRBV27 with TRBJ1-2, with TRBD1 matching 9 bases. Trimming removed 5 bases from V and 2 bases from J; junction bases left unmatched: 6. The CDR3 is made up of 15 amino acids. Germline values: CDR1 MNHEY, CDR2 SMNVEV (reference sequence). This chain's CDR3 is CASSPHRGPNYGYTF. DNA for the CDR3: TGTGCCAGCAGTCCCCACAGGGGGCCCAACTATGGCTACACCTTC.

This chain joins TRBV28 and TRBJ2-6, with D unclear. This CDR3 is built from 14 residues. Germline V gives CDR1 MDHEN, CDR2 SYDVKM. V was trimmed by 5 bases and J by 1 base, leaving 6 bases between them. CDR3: CASSLQSGANVLTF. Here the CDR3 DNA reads TGTGCCAGCAGTCTCCAATCTGGGGCCAACGTCCTGACTTTC.

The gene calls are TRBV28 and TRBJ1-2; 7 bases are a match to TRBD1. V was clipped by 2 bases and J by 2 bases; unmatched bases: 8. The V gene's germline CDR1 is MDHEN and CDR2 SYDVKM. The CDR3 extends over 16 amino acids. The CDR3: CASSLPRDRLNYGYTF. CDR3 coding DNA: TGTGCCAGCAGTTTACCCCGGGACAGACTAAACTATGGCTACACCTTC.

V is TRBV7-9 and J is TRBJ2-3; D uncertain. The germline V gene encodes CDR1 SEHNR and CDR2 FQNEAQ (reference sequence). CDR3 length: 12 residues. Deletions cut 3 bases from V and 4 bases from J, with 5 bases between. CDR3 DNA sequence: TGTGCCAGCAGCTTTCGCCCAGATACGCAGTATTTT. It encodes CASSFRPDTQYF.

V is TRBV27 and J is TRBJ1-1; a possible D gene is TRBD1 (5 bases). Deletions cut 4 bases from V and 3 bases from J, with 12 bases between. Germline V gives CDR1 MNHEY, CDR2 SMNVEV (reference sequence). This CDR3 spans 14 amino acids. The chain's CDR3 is CASSYHGGYTEAFF. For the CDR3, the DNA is TGTGCCAGCAGTTACCACGGGGGATACACTGAAGCTTTCTTT.

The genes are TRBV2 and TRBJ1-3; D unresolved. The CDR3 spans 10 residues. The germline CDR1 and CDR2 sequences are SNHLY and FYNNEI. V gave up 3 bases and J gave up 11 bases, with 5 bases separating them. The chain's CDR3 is CASSDLPIYF. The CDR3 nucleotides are TGTGCCAGCAGTGACCTCCCCATATATTTT.

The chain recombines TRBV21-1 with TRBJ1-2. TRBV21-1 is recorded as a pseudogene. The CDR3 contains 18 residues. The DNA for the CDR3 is TGTGCCAGCAGCAAAGCGCCAGATGAGGAGGGTTCCCCCTATGGCTACACCTTC. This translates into CASSKAPDEEGSPYGYTF.

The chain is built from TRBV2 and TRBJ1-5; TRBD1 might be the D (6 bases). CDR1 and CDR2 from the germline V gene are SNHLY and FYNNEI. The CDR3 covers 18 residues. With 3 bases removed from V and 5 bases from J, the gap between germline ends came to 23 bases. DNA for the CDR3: TGTGCCAGCAGTGATGGGGGGCACTCGGGGCGAGGGGATCAGCCCCAGCATTTT. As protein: CASSDGGHSGRGDQPQHF.

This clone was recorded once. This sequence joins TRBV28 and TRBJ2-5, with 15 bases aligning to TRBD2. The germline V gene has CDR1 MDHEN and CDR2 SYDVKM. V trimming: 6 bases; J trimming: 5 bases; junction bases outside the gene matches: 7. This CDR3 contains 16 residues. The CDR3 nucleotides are TGTGCCAGCAGAACGGGACTAGCGGGAGGTGGGGAGACCCAGTACTTC. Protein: CASRTGLAGGGETQYF.

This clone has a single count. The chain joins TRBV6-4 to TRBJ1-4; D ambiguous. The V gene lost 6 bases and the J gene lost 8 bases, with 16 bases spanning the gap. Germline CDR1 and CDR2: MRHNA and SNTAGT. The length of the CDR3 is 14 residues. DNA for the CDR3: TGTGCCAGCAGGGAAGACCGGGTCGGAGAAAAACTGTTTTTT. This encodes CASREDRVGEKLFF.

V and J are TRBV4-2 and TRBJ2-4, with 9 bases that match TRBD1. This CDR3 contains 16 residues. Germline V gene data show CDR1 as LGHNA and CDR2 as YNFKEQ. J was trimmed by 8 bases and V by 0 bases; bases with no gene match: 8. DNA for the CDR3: TGTGCCAGCAGCCAAGAGTCCGGGACAGGGTCGGACATTCAGTACTTC. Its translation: CASSQESGTGSDIQYF.

For the CDR3, the DNA is TGTGCCAGCAGCCAGGGGACGACCTACGAGCAGTACTTC. This gives the protein CASSQGTTYEQYF. V gene TRBV6-1 combines with J gene TRBJ2-7; a possible D gene is TRBD1 (6 bases). CDR1 and CDR2 from the germline V gene are MNHNS and SASEGT. The CDR3 contains 13 residues. The V gene lost 6 bases and the J gene lost 2 bases, with 11 bases spanning the gap.

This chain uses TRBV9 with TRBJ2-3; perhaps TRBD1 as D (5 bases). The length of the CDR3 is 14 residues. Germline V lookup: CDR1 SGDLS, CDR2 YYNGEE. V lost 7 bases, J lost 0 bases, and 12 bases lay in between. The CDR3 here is CASGPRVSTDTQYF. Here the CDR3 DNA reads TGTGCCAGCGGCCCCAGGGTTAGCACAGATACGCAGTATTTT.

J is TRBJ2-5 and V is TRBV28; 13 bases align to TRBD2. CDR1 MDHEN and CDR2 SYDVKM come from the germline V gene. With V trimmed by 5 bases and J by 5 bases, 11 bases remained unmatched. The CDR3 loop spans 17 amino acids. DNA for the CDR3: TGTGCCAGCAGTCTATATGGACTAGCGGGAGTTATGGAGACCCAGTACTTC. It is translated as CASSLYGLAGVMETQYF.

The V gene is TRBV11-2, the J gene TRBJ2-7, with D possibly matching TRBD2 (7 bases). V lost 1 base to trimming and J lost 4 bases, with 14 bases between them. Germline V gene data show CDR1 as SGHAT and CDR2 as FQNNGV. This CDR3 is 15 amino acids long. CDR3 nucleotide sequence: TGTGCCAGCAGCTTAGTTAACAGGGAGGGGTACGAGCAGTACTTC. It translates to CASSLVNREGYEQYF. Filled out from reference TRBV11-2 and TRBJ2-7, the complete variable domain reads EAGVAQSPRYKIIEKRQSVAFWCNPISGHATLYWYQQILGQGPKLLIQFQNNGVVDDSQLPKDRFSAERLKGVDSTLKIQPAKLEDSAVYLCASSLVNREGYEQYFGPGTRLTVT.

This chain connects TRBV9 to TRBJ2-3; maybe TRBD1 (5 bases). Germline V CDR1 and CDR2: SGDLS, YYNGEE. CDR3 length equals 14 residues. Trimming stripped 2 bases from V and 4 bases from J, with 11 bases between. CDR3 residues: CASSVGAPADTQYF. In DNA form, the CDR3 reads TGTGCCAGCAGCGTTGGGGCGCCGGCAGATACGCAGTATTTT.

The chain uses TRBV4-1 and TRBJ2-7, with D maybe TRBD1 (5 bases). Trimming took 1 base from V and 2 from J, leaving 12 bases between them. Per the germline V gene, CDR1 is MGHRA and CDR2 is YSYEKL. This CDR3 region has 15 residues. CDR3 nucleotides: TGCGCCAGCAGCCAAGGGCTGGGGCTGGCCTACGAGCAGTACTTC. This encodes CASSQGLGLAYEQYF.

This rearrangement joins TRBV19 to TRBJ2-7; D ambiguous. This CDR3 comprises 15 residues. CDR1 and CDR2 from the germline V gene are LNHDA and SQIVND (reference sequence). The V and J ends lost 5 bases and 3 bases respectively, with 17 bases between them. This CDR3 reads CASSPDDTTNYEQYF. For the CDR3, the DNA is TGTGCCAGTAGTCCGGACGACACAACTAACTACGAGCAGTACTTC.